The 7 T cell receptor beta chains below come from one sample, sequenced in a study of T-cell reconstitution after alpha-beta-depleted transplantation in children. Unique molecular identifiers tagged the TCRbeta library. MiXCR was run by TCRdb on the PCR reads, yielding one entry per CDR3 protein. Of 500,000 or so distinct CDR3 sequences detected, roughly 11% appear once; the ten largest clones hold 14%. The material sequenced was PBMCs, mostly from graft donor cells, taken 180 days after TCRalphabeta/CD19-depleted stem cell transplant. These receptors were collected from a female patient aged 2 to 10 who had a stem cell transplant for aplastic anemia, so the T cells may come from the graft donor.

This clonotype was detected only a few times. The chain joins TRBV29-1 to TRBJ2-7; D remains unclear. CDR3 size: 12 residues. CDR1 is SQVTM, CDR2 ANQGSEA, per germline. V dropped 3 bases and J dropped 1 base, with 7 bases sitting between them. The CDR3 sequence is CSVEASSYEQYF. The CDR3 nucleotides read TGCAGCGTTGAGGCCTCTTCCTACGAGCAGTACTTC.

This sequence joins TRBV20-1 and TRBJ2-4; D may be TRBD1 or TRBD2 (5 bases each). This CDR3 has 14 residues. Per the germline V gene, CDR1 is DFQATT and CDR2 is SNEGSKA (reference sequence). Trimming shortened V by 5 bases and J by 3 bases, and 14 bases separated the two germline ends. The CDR3 DNA reads TGCAGTGCTGCCCCCCCTGGGGGCAAAAACATTCAGTACTTC. This sequence encodes CSAAPPGGKNIQYF.

The table lists this clonotype with many counts. The rearrangement uses TRBV6-5 and TRBJ2-4; no clear D gene. CDR1 MNHEY and CDR2 SVGAGI come from the germline V gene. This CDR3 region has 14 residues. V was pared by 1 base and J by 1 base, with 5 bases between. CDR3 DNA: TGTGCCAGCAGTTACTACGGGGCCAAAAACATTCAGTACTTC. Translation: CASSYYGAKNIQYF.

This clonotype was seen ten or more times. The genes are TRBV29-1 and TRBJ1-2; D is uncertain. The germline V and J ends were trimmed by 7 bases and 3 bases, with 18 bases remaining between them. CDR3 size: 14 residues. CDR1 and CDR2 (germline): SQVTM, ANQGSEA. As DNA, the CDR3 is TGCAGCGCTAGTCAGCCTCTCCCCCACTATGGCTACACCTTC. Protein product: CSASQPLPHYGYTF.

This clonotype has at least ten counts. The rearrangement links TRBV5-6 to TRBJ2-5, with 9 bases fitting TRBD1. This CDR3 spans 17 amino acids. Germline assignment: CDR1 SGHDT and CDR2 YYEEEE. Trimming cost V 2 bases and J 1 base; bases outside gene matches: 9. Here the CDR3 DNA reads TGTGCCAGCAGCTTAGACAGGGGGTACCCCTTCCAAGAGACCCAGTACTTC. Amino acid sequence: CASSLDRGYPFQETQYF. Filled out from reference TRBV5-6 and TRBJ2-5, the complete variable domain reads DAGVTQSPTHLIKTRGQQVTLRCSPKSGHDTVSWYQQALGQGPQFIFQYYEEEERQRGNFPDRFSGHQFPNYSSELNVNALLLGDSALYLCASSLDRGYPFQETQYFGPGTRLLVL.

The rearrangement joins TRBV5-6 to TRBJ1-5; a possible D gene is TRBD1 (6 bases). The CDR3 spans 18 residues. CDR1 is SGHDT and CDR2 is YYEEEE in the germline V gene. The V end was cut by 4 bases, the J end by 3 bases, with 23 bases between. CDR3 bases: TGTGCCAGCAGCCCCTGGAAGGGGGGCGAAATGGACAATCAGCCCCAGCATTTT. Translating gives CASSPWKGGEMDNQPQHF.

CDR3 in DNA: TGTGCCAGCAGCTTAGTCCCGCAGGGGTATTGGCCCCAGCATTTT. Amino acid sequence: CASSLVPQGYWPQHF. This chain links TRBV7-2 with TRBJ1-5; TRBD1 might be the D (6 bases). From germline, CDR1 is SGHTA and CDR2 FQGNSA. Trimming removed 1 base at V and 9 bases at J, with 16 bases between. CDR3 size: 15 residues.